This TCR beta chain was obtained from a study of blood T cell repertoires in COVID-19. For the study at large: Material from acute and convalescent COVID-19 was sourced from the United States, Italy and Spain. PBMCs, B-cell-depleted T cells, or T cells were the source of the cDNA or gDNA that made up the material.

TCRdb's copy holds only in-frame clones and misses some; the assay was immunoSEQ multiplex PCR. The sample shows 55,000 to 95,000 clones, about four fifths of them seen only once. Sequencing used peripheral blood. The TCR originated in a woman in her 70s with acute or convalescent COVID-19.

DNA of the CDR3: TGTGCCAGCAGCGTTAACGGGGGAGGTGAGCAGTTCTTC. This codes for CASSVNGGGEQFF. The gene calls are TRBV9 and TRBJ2-1, with D possibly matching TRBD2 (6 bases). The ends were cut back, 2 bases at V and 9 bases at J, with 12 bases in the middle. CDR1 SGDLS and CDR2 YYNGEE come from the germline V gene. This CDR3 is built from 13 residues.